This T cell receptor beta chain was sequenced during a study of blood T cell repertoires in COVID-19. Assay: immunoSEQ multiplex PCR; the TCRdb copy retains only in-frame clones and omits some. Here the sample spans around 93,000 clones, around nine tenths being singletons. This CDR3 comprises 19 residues. Germline lookup yields CDR1 LGHDT and CDR2 YNNKEL (reference sequence). Trimming at V came to 4 bases and at J to 4 bases, leaving 12 bases not matched to a gene. This TCR derives from a human donor in a cohort sampled during active COVID-19. The source material was peripheral blood. The rearrangement uses TRBV3-1 (or the pseudogene TRBV3-2) and TRBJ2-6, with TRBD1 identical over 11 bases. The CDR3 reads CASSLGPGQGESGANVLTF. Here the CDR3 DNA reads TGTGCCAGCAGCCTAGGTCCGGGACAGGGGGAATCCGGGGCCAACGTCCTGACTTTC.